The 18 T cell receptor beta chains listed next were all sequenced from one sample in a study of shared clonotypes between healthy human individuals. Some clones are missing from TCRdb's copy, which holds only in-frame ones; the method was immunoSEQ multiplex PCR. This table has 1,400,000 or so clones, about 98.5% appearing once. Sample: naive CD4+ T cells sorted from blood. Subset noted: CD45RA+ positively selected. Source of these receptors: a young man in good health.

J is TRBJ1-1 and V is TRBV4-1, with 7 bases lining up with TRBD1. The CDR3 is 16 amino acids. V lost 1 base, J lost 2 bases, and 7 bases stayed unmatched. The V gene's germline CDR1 is MGHRA and CDR2 YSYEKL. The DNA of the CDR3 is TGCGCCAGCAGCCAAGGGAAGGGGGCGGTCAACACTGAAGCTTTCTTT. It encodes CASSQGKGAVNTEAFF.

The rearrangement links TRBV10-3 to TRBJ2-1; 7 bases fit TRBD2. The CDR3 extends over 16 amino acids. Germline CDR1 reads ENHRY; CDR2 reads SYGVKD. V trimming: 2 bases; J trimming: 6 bases; junction bases outside the gene matches: 10. This CDR3 is CAISEGRLAAPNEQFF. In nucleotides, the CDR3 is TGTGCCATCAGTGAGGGTCGCCTAGCGGCCCCCAATGAGCAGTTCTTC.

The CDR3 loop reads CASSLAEAGGPDTQYF. CDR3 coding DNA: TGTGCCAGCAGCTTAGCGGAGGCGGGAGGGCCGGATACGCAGTATTTT. The rearrangement uses TRBV7-6 and TRBJ2-3, with 9 bases fitting TRBD2. Losses at the gene ends were 0 bases for V and 6 bases for J; bases not matched to a gene: 7. Germline values: CDR1 SGHVS, CDR2 FNYEAQ. This CDR3 comprises 16 residues. Filled out from reference TRBV7-6 and TRBJ2-3, the complete variable domain reads GAGVSQSPRYKVTKRGQDVALRCDPISGHVSLYWYRQALGQGPEFLTYFNYEAQQDKSGLPNDRFSAERPEGSISTLTIQRTEQRDSAMYRCASSLAEAGGPDTQYFGPGTRLTVL.

The chain employs TRBV19 and TRBJ1-2, with TRBD1 identical over 9 bases. V was clipped by 4 bases and J by 2 bases; unmatched bases: 5. CDR1 and CDR2 from the germline V gene are LNHDA and SQIVND (reference sequence). The CDR3 has 15 amino acids. The CDR3 DNA reads TGTGCCAGTAGTACCCTGACAGGGGGGAACTATGGCTACACCTTC. The encoded protein is CASSTLTGGNYGYTF.

The CDR3 region is CASSLSNNYEQYF. CDR3 nucleotide sequence: TGCGCCAGCAGCTTGTCAAACAACTACGAGCAGTACTTC. J is TRBJ2-7 and V is TRBV5-1; D not resolved. Germline V gene data show CDR1 as SGHRS and CDR2 as YFSETQ. The CDR3 has 13 residues. V was shortened by 1 base and J by 3 bases, with 8 bases between the two germline ends.

The DNA of the CDR3 is TGCGCCAGCAGCTTGGTGCGACTAGCGGGAGTCGTAGGGGGCACAGATACGCAGTATTTT. Translation: CASSLVRLAGVVGGTDTQYF. This chain links TRBV5-1 with TRBJ2-3; 12 bases agree with TRBD2. This CDR3 has 20 amino acids. CDR1 is SGHRS, CDR2 YFSETQ, per germline. J gave up 1 base and V 0 bases, and 12 bases lay outside the gene matches.

DNA for the CDR3: TGTGCCAGTAGTGAGGACAGGGGAGTGGGTCCCCAGCATTTT. Residues: CASSEDRGVGPQHF. V gene TRBV19 combines with J gene TRBJ1-5, with 9 bases that match TRBD1. This CDR3 has 14 residues. Germline CDR1 is LNHDA and CDR2 is SQIVND (reference sequence). The junction had 9 bases not matched to a gene; V was cut back by 5 bases and J by 10 bases.

This clone appeared a single time. V is TRBV4-1 and J is TRBJ1-1, with TRBD1 matching 7 bases. Germline values: CDR1 MGHRA, CDR2 YSYEKL. The CDR3 sequence is 17 residues long. The V and J ends lost 1 base and 1 base, in that order; junction bases with no gene match: 9. The chain's CDR3 is CASSQVNKGAGNTEAFF. The CDR3 DNA reads as TGCGCCAGCAGCCAAGTTAACAAGGGGGCTGGGAACACTGAAGCTTTCTTT.

The chain links TRBV9 to TRBJ2-5; possible D gene TRBD2, 6 bases. V was shortened by 4 bases and J by 5 bases, with 9 bases between the two germline ends. Per germline, CDR1 SGDLS and CDR2 YYNGEE. This CDR3 is built from 12 residues. CDR3 in amino acids: CASSLRGETQYF. CDR3 nucleotide sequence: TGTGCCAGCAGCCTCCGGGGGGAGACCCAGTACTTC.

This clone came up once. The V gene is TRBV21-1, the J gene TRBJ2-3; the table's TRBD1 call for D was not verified on the DNA. TRBV21-1 is a recognized pseudogene. This CDR3 comprises 16 residues. The CDR3 here is CASSRAGTGNPDTQYF. The CDR3 coding sequence is TGTGCCAGCAGCAGAGCCGGGACAGGGAACCCAGATACGCAGTATTTT.

This clone was recorded once. The V call is TRBV9, the J call TRBJ2-2; D uncertain. The ends were cut back, 4 bases at V and 6 bases at J, with 13 bases in the middle. Germline CDR1 reads SGDLS; CDR2 reads YYNGEE. The CDR3 length is 14 residues. CDR3 loop: CASSSRTRAGELFF. The DNA of the CDR3 is TGTGCCAGCAGCTCTCGAACTCGGGCCGGGGAGCTGTTTTTT.

V is TRBV28 and J is TRBJ1-5; tentative D call: TRBD1 (6 bases). Germline CDR1 and CDR2: MDHEN and SYDVKM. The V end lost 8 bases, the J end lost 0 bases, and 14 bases lay between the germline ends. The CDR3 loop spans 15 amino acids. The CDR3 protein is CASVPGHNSNQPQHF. For the CDR3, the DNA is TGTGCCAGCGTGCCGGGACACAATAGCAATCAGCCCCAGCATTTT.

This rearrangement joins TRBV5-1 to TRBJ1-3, with D tentatively TRBD1 (6 bases). V was cut by 0 bases and J by 1 base, with 11 bases left in between. The CDR3 extends over 16 amino acids. Per germline, CDR1 SGHRS and CDR2 YFSETQ. The CDR3 sequence is CASSLVGGDSGNTIYF. Written as DNA, the CDR3 is TGCGCCAGCAGCTTGGTCGGGGGCGATTCTGGAAACACCATATATTTT.

The V and J genes are TRBV5-5 and TRBJ1-5, with TRBD1 matching over 9 bases. The CDR3 loop spans 14 amino acids. The V gene end was trimmed by 4 bases and the J gene end by 6 bases; junction bases not matched to a gene: 5. CDR1 and CDR2 from the germline V gene are SGHKS and YYEKEE (reference sequence). The DNA of the CDR3 is TGTGCCAGCAGCCCTGGACAGGGGCGTCAGCCCCAGCATTTT. It yields the protein CASSPGQGRQPQHF.

The chain carries TRBV7-2 and TRBJ2-1, with D perhaps TRBD1 (6 bases). This CDR3 has 15 residues. The V end lost 2 bases, the J end lost 5 bases, and 13 bases lay between the germline ends. Germline V gene data show CDR1 as SGHTA and CDR2 as FQGNSA. This CDR3 is CASSLSGTPHNEQFF. In DNA form, the CDR3 reads TGTGCCAGCAGCTTATCCGGGACACCACACAATGAGCAGTTCTTC.

The chain recombines TRBV27 with TRBJ1-1; the D is unclear. The V gene lost 4 bases and the J gene lost 5 bases, with 5 bases spanning the gap. Germline V gene sequence: CDR1 MNHEY, CDR2 SMNVEV (reference sequence). The CDR3 is 11 residues long. The CDR3, as DNA: TGTGCCAGCAGTTCGACGACTGAAGCTTTCTTT. Translating gives CASSSTTEAFF.

The CDR3 region is CASNRPHPRLAGDDEQFF. CDR3 in DNA: TGTGCCAGCAACCGCCCGCACCCTAGACTAGCGGGAGATGATGAGCAGTTCTTC. The rearrangement joins TRBV28 to TRBJ2-1; 12 positions match TRBD2. The CDR3 totals 18 residues. J was trimmed by 8 bases and V by 7 bases; bases with no gene match: 18. Germline loops: CDR1 MDHEN, CDR2 SYDVKM.

J is TRBJ2-7 and V is TRBV7-6; maybe TRBD2 (5 bases). CDR1 and CDR2 (germline): SGHVS, FNYEAQ. The V end was cut by 10 bases, the J end by 5 bases, with 15 bases between. CDR3 length: 12 residues. The CDR3 here is CATRSPGNEQYF. CDR3 coding DNA: TGTGCCACCAGATCTCCGGGGAACGAGCAGTACTTC.